This T cell receptor (beta chain) was obtained from a study of OX40 agonist ivuxolimab in advanced cancers. Study details: Ivuxolimab, an agonistic anti-OX40 (CD134) antibody, was given to patients.

The protocol was immunoSEQ multiplex PCR, while the TCRdb copy is restricted to in-frame clones and leaves out a portion. The table records 60,000 or so clones, 70% to 90% of them present only once. The sample consisted of CD4+ or CD8+ T cells sorted from blood, taken in a trial of the OX40 agonist ivuxolimab. The TCR sequence derives from an adult with an advanced solid tumor such as melanoma, head and neck, liver or kidney cancer.

CDR3 loop: CASSLGLAGVETQYF. The CDR3 DNA reads TGTGCCAGCAGCTTAGGACTAGCGGGAGTCGAGACCCAGTACTTC. This sequence joins TRBV7-2 and TRBJ2-5, with 12 bases matching TRBD2. In germline, CDR1 is SGHTA, CDR2 FQGNSA. Trimming at V came to 1 base and at J to 5 bases, leaving 2 bases not matched to a gene. CDR3 size: 15 residues.